The T cell receptor (beta chain) described here comes from a study of CD8+ T cells in alopecia areata. Study conclusions and caveats: Relative to mice, TCR sharing across patients was less clear, a difference possibly HLA-related. There were also resident alphabeta T cells of normal skin sequenced in scalp samples.

Extracted RNA was reverse transcribed, and the resulting cDNA served as sequencing template. TCRdb keeps only in-frame clones here, not all; method: immunoSEQ multiplex PCR. The repertoire consists of about 160,000 clones, with about three fifths occurring once and the leading ten covering approximately 0.9%. This clone was seen only a few times. Its specificity is not known. Treatment of the sample: oral pan-JAK inhibitor, 5-10 mg twice daily. This TCR was recovered from a human donor with alopecia areata. The material sequenced was CD4+ T cells sorted from blood, taken at week 4, from a patient treated with tofacitinib.

The CDR3 bases are TGTGCCAGCAGACAGGGTGGCACAGATACGCAGTATTTT. It translates to CASRQGGTDTQYF. The V gene is TRBV7-8, the J gene TRBJ2-3, with a weak D call TRBD1 (6 bases). The CDR3 has 13 residues. Germline V lookup: CDR1 SGHVS, CDR2 FQNEAQ. Deletions cut 6 bases from V and 1 base from J, with 8 bases between.